In this sample, the clone carrying this T cell receptor beta chain is medium-sized. The method was immunoSEQ multiplex PCR; TCRdb's version includes in-frame clones alone and lacks a portion of them. In the table there are 45,000 or so clones, over 85% of which are singletons. This record belongs to a study of T cell changes during pregnancy in multiple sclerosis. Germline values: CDR1 SNHLY, CDR2 FYNNEI. The CDR3 contains 10 residues. The V end was cut by 3 bases, the J end by 12 bases, with 3 bases between. This TCR derives from a female donor with multiple sclerosis, enrolled in a pregnancy study. The sample consisted of peripheral blood, taken in the first trimester of pregnancy. V gene TRBV2 combines with J gene TRBJ2-6; D not resolved. The CDR3 spells CASSDSVLTF. The CDR3 DNA reads TGTGCCAGCAGTGACAGCGTCCTGACTTTC. Full variable domain (remainder filled in from reference TRBV2 and TRBJ2-6): EPEVTQTPSHQVTQMGQEVILRCVPISNHLYFYWYRQILGQKVEFLVSFYNNEISEKSEIFDDQFSVERPDGSNFTLKIRSTKLEDSAMYFCASSDSVLTFGAGSRLTVL.